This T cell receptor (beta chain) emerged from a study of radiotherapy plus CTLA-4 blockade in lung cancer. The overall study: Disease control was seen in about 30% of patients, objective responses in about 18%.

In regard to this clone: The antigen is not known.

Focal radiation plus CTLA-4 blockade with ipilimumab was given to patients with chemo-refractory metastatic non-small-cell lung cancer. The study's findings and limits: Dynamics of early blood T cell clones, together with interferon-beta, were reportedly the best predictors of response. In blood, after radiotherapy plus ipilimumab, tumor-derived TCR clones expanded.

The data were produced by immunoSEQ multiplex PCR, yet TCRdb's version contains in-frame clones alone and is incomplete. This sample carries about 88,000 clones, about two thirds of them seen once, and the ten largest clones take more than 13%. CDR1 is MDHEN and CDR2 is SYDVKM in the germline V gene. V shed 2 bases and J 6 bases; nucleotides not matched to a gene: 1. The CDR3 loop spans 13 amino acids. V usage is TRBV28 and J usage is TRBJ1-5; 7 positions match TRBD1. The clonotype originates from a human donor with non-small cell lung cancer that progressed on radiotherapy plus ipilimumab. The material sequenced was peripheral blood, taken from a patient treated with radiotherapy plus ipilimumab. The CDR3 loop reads CASSLQGGQPQHF. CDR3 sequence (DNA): TGTGCCAGCAGTTTACAGGGGGGTCAGCCCCAGCATTTT.